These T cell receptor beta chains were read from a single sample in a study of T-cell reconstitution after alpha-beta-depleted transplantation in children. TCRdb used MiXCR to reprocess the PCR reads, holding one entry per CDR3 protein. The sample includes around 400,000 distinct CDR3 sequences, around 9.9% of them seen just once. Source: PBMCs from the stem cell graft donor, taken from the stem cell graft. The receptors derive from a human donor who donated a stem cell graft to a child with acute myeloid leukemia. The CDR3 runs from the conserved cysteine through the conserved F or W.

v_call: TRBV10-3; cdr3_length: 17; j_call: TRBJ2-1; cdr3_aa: CAISVSLDRGIYNEQFF
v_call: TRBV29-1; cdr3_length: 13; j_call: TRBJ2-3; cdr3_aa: CSVEGRVTDTQYF
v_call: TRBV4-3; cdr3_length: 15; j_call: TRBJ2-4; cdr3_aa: CASSLSGTGSNIQYF
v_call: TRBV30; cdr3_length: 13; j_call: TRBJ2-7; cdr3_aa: CAWSGGRDYEQYF
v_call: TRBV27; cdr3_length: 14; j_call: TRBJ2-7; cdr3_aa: CASKPGTENYEQYF
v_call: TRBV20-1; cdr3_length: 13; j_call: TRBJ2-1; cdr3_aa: CSPLSGTYNEQFF
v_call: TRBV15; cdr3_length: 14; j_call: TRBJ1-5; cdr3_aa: CATSRGGGHQPQHF
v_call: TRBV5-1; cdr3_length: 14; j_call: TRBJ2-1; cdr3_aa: CASSLYEGGNEQFF
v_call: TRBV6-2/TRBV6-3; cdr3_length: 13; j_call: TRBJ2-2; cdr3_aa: CASGESSTGELFF
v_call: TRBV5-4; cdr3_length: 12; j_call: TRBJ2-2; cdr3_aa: CASATGVGELFF
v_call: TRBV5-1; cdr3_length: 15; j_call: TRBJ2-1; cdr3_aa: CASSLGVAGDNEQFF
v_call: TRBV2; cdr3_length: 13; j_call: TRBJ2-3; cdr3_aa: CAIGLAGPDTQYF
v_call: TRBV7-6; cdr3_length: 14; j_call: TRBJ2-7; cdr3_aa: CASSFVAEGREQYF
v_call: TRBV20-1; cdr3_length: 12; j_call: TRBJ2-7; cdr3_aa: CSARLVLNEQYF
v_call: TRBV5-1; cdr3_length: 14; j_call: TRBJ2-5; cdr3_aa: CASSAMGMGETQYF
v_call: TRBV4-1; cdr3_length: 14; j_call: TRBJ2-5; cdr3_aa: CASSQLRRQETQYF
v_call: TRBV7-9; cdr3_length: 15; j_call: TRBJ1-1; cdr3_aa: CASSLLGMGDTEAFF
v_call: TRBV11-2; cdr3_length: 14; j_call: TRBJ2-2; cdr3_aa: CASSYLGGTGELFF
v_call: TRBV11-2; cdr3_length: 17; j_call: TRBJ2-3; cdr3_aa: CASSLEGSGSSADTQYF
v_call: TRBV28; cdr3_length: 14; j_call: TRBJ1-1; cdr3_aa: CASSLGGKNTEAFF
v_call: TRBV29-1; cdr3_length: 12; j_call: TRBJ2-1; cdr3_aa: CSVEWLRNEQFF
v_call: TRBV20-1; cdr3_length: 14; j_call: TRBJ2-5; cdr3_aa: CSASLRGQRETQYF
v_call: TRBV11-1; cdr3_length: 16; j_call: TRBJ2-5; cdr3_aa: CASSLTGLAGGETQYF
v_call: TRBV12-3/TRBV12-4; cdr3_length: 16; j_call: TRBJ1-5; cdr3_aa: CASSLAGDWSLFPQHF
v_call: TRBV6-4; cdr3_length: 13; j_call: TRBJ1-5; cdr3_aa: CASSVREGQPQHF
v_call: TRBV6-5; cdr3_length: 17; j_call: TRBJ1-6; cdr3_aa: CASSYRTHQQYNSPLHF
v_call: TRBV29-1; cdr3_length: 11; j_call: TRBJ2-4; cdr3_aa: CSGGEWDIQYF
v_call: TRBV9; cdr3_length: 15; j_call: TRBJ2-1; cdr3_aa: CASSVDSGGGDEQFF
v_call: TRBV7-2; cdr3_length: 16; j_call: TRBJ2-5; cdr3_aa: CASSKGARGAGETQYF
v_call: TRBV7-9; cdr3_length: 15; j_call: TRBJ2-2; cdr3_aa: CASPGQGAYTGELFF
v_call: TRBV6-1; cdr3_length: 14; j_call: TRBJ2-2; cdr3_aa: CASSEFSETGELFF
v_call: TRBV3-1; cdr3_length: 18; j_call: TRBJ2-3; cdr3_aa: CASSQDRGGTASTDTQYF
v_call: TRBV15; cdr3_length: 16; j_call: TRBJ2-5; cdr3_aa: CATSSEAGGLLETQYF
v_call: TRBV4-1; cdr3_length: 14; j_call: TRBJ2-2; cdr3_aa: CASSYQGFTGELFF
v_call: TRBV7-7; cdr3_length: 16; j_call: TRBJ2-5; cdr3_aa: CASSLAGTGAQETQYF
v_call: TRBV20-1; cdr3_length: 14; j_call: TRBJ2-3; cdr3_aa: CSALGRGLTDTQYF
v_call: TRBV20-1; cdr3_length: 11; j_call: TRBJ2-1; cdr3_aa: CSASGLNEQFF
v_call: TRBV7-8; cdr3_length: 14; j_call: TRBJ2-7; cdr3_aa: CASSQTGLAGEQYF
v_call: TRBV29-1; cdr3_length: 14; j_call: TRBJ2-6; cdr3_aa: CSAAGMSGANVLTF
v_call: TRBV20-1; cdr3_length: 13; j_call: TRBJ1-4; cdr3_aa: CSARGQANEKLFF
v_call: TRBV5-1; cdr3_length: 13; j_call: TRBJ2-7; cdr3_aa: CASRLLQGDEQYF
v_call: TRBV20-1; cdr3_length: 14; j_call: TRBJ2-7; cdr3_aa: CSARDQYRYYEQYF
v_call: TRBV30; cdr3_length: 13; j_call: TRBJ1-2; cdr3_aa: CAWSSGDNYGYTF
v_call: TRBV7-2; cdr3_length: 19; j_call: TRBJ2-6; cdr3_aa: CASSLRGRVPRRGANVLTF
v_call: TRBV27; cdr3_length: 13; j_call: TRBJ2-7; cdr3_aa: CASSIFRGYEQYF
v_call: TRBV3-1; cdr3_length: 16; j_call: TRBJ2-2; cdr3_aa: CASSQELAGSAGELFF
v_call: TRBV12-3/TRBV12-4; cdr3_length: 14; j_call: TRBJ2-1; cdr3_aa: CASKLAGGGYEQFF
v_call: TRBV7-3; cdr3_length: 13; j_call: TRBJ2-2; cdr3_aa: CASSPVGTGELFF
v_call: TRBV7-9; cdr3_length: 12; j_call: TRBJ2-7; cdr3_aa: CASSPSVVEQYF
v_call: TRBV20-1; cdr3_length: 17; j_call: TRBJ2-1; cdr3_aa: CSARDLRGLAGLGEQFF
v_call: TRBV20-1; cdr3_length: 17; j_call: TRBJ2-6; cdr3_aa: CCARFLGGDSGANVLTF
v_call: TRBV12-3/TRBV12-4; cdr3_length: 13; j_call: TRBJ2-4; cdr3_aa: CASTVSTRGQQYF
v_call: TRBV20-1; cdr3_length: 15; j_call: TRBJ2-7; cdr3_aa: CSARVLDRVSYEQYF
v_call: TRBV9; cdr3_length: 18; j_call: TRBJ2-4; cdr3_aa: CASSSSGASGSAKNIQYF
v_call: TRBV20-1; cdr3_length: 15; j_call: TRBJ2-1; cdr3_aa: CSAEREGLYYNEQFF